A single sample is the source of the 9 T cell receptor beta chains below, sequenced in a study of blood T cell repertoires in COVID-19. Measured with immunoSEQ multiplex PCR; TCRdb has only the in-frame clones, and not every one. The sample carries a few hundred thousand clones, about 91% recorded once. The source material was PBMCs or T cells enriched from blood (not recorded which). The receptor set was obtained from a woman aged 18-29 years who had recovered from COVID-19.

The chain couples TRBV6-4 to TRBJ2-2, with 7 positions matching TRBD1. The CDR3 runs 15 residues. The germline CDR1 and CDR2 sequences are MRHNA and SNTAGT. The J segment lost 2 bases and the V segment lost 6 bases, leaving 6 bases of the junction unmatched. CDR3 sequence reads: CASRAQGTNTGELFF. In nucleotides, the CDR3 is TGTGCCAGCAGAGCACAGGGGACAAACACCGGGGAGCTGTTTTTT.

The sample holds one count of this clone. The J gene is TRBJ1-1, the V gene TRBV5-4, with D hard to call. The CDR3 runs 13 residues. V was trimmed by 2 bases and J by 2 bases, leaving 7 bases between them. Germline lookup yields CDR1 SGHNT and CDR2 YYREEE (reference sequence). The CDR3 sequence is CASSFAVNTEAFF. DNA of the CDR3: TGTGCCAGCAGCTTCGCAGTAAACACTGAAGCTTTCTTT.

The chain combines TRBV7-9 with TRBJ2-7; no clear D gene. Germline-derived CDR1 and CDR2 are SEHNR and FQNEAQ (reference sequence). V lost 5 bases and J lost 4, with 9 bases in between. The CDR3 is 12 residues long. DNA for the CDR3: TGTGCCAGCAGCGTCCCTAGTTACGAGCAGTACTTC. This sequence encodes CASSVPSYEQYF. Variable domain in full (rest from reference TRBV7-9 and TRBJ2-7): DTGVSQNPRHKITKRGQNVTFRCDPISEHNRLYWYRQTLGQGPEFLTYFQNEAQLEKSRLLSDRFSAERPKGSFSTLEIQRTEQGDSAMYLCASSVPSYEQYFGPGTRLTVT.

The rearrangement uses TRBV6-6 and TRBJ2-7; D not certain. Germline CDR1 reads MNHNY; CDR2 reads SVGAGI (reference sequence). This CDR3 is built from 14 residues. Trimming left V 5 bases short and J 4 bases short, with 15 bases between. CDR3 sequence (DNA): TGTGCCAGCAGTCTTAGCCAGCGTAGGTACGAGCAGTACTTC. The encoded protein is CASSLSQRRYEQYF.

The V call is TRBV7-2, the J call TRBJ1-1; TRBD1 matches 9 bases. Germline trimming cut 5 bases from V and 3 bases from J; bases unmatched to any gene: 7. Looked up from germline, CDR1 is SGHTA and CDR2 is FQGNSA. The CDR3 has 15 amino acids. The CDR3, as DNA: TGTGCCAGCAGCATGTTGACAGGGGGGTACACTGAAGCTTTCTTT. This gives the protein CASSMLTGGYTEAFF.

The chain has TRBV18 and TRBJ1-4; D is possibly TRBD1 (6 bases). The CDR3 is 14 amino acids. CDR1 and CDR2 (germline): KGHSH, LQKENI. Trimming removed 3 bases from V and 10 bases from J, with 15 bases in between. The CDR3 loop is CASSPQGQQGKLFF. The CDR3 DNA reads TGTGCCAGCTCACCGCAAGGACAGCAGGGAAAACTGTTTTTT.

The chain employs TRBV7-9 and TRBJ1-3, with D tentatively TRBD1 (6 bases). The length of the CDR3 is 15 residues. The germline gives CDR1 SEHNR, CDR2 FQNEAQ (reference sequence). Deletions cut 8 bases from V and 4 bases from J, with 18 bases between. The DNA for the CDR3 is TGTGCCAGCGGTAGGGACACCGGGCGGGGAAACACCATATATTTT. Translating it yields CASGRDTGRGNTIYF.

This chain links TRBV5-1 with TRBJ1-1; TRBD1 is a possible D gene (6 bases). Trimming left V 4 bases short and J 7 bases short, with 11 bases between. The CDR3 consists of 12 residues. The V gene's germline CDR1 is SGHRS and CDR2 YFSETQ. Here the CDR3 DNA reads TGCGCCAGCAGCGAAGGGGGTGGTGAAGCTTTCTTT. This sequence encodes CASSEGGGEAFF.

The DNA for the CDR3 is TGTGCCAGCAGCCCCCCGGACAGCCCCTACGAGCAGTACTTC. Protein product: CASSPPDSPYEQYF. The chain recombines TRBV14 with TRBJ2-7, with D tentatively TRBD1 (6 bases). CDR1 and CDR2 (germline): SGHDN, FVKESK. The germline V and J ends were trimmed by 4 bases and 2 bases, with 12 bases remaining between them. The CDR3 consists of 14 residues.